This section outlines one TCR beta chain sequence together with its context. It has no known antigen specificity. Base-call qualities are not available, and no considerably larger clone is one nucleotide away. This sample is part of a study of cytomegalovirus exposure and HLA in healthy donors (dated by TCRdb to about 2017). Background for the entire study: According to an earlier analysis of 587 of the donors, some 180 million T cells yielded some 110 million unique TCR beta sequences and approximately 300 Gb of sequence data. Across roughly 420 genotyped donors of the cohort, an average of approximately 240,000 unique TCR beta nucleotide sequences per donor were sequenced, and roughly a sixth of those sequences were non-productive. Both class I and class II loci were covered by HLA typing, at four-digit resolution. The study used immunosequencing to profile the T cell repertoires of approximately 630 subjects and linked those repertoires to cytomegalovirus serostatus. A later genetic analysis took genome-wide SNP genotypes for about 55% of the roughly 700 donors and used that subset as a discovery cohort. Among the approximately 400 genotyped donors, around 81% belonged to the genetic ancestry cluster associated with self-reported Caucasian donors. Along with the approximately 700-subject first cohort, a separate validation cohort of around 110 different subjects was used. Roughly 5 DR-DQ haplotypes were handled as single units for association and clustering because linkage in the cohort was strong. To study patterns of TCR occurrence, a later analysis re-analyzed previously published TCR beta repertoires from around 700 donors and added high-resolution HLA genotyping. To predict cytomegalovirus infection status, the study combined high-throughput TCR immunosequencing, statistical association of individual TCRs with disease status, and machine learning. An earlier analysis of 587 of the donors applied high-throughput TCR beta sequencing to assess whether each TCR beta V gene segment acted as functional or pseudogenic. Typing coverage varied by locus: about 629-640 donors for A, B, C, DRB1 and DQB1; about 520 for DQA1; over 600 for DPA1; approximately 450 for DPB1. In the later analysis, no new phenotypic data were used to find candidate immune exposures; instead, reliance was placed on TCR beta sequences and their occurrence across donors. An early release covering 550 to 650 HLA-typed donors comprised 300 to 350 gigabases of sequencing data and roughly 85 million unique TCR sequences. The aim of the study was to test whether cataloging public T cell receptors could identify signatures of past pathogen exposure. Alongside the repertoire data, information on donor age, sex, ethnicity and CMV serostatus was compiled. All discovery cohort repertoires had been generated on a single sequencing platform.

Overall study outcomes, separate from this receptor: A group of highly shared sequence variants was considered likely to be a technical artifact of the sequencing pipeline. A later analysis found that most CMV-associated TCR beta chains appeared HLA-restricted, with HLA associations seemingly driven largely by CMV exposure. In a later analysis, TCR association rates were found to vary across HLA loci, with the most associated TCRs seen for DRB1 alleles and the fewest for HLA-C alleles. Most TCR sequences were seen in very few donors, while some public TCRs were found in many individuals. HLA typing was unavailable for some donors at each locus, so association tests used only the typed subset. The presence/absence analyses assumed that sequencing depth was roughly uniform across donors, and that assumption may not be true. Linkage disequilibrium might explain the correlated functional status among segregating V segments, but an unknown experimental factor could not be excluded. A total of about 150 TCR beta chains were listed by the study as associated with cytomegalovirus. When HLA alleles, especially DR and DQ, strongly co-occurred, attributing TCR associations to individual alleles was difficult. A later analysis associated 15,000 to 20,000 TCR beta sequences with specific HLA alleles at a false discovery rate of 0.05. Several of the top co-occurrence clusters appeared to be linked to parvovirus B19, influenza, CMV and Epstein-Barr virus, according to a later analysis. An association between a missense DCLRE1C variant and V-gene and J-gene trimming of TCR beta chains was found in a later genetic analysis and replicated in an independent cohort. Only TCR beta chains were sequenced in this cohort, and the absence of alpha or paired-chain data limited detectable features. About 15 rarely observed V segments, including chromosome 9 orphons, were excluded from the earlier analysis of about 610 of the donors because counts were too low. In a later genetic analysis, fewer N-insertions in productive TCRs were reported among donors in an Asian-associated ancestry cluster than the roughly 700-donor mean. In vitro tests confirmed that a few of the cytomegalovirus-associated TCR beta chains recognize cytomegalovirus antigens. In a later analysis, HLA-associated TCR beta chains were found to be more clonally expanded and to have lower generation probabilities than equally common non-associated chains. The 87-base-pair reads could not distinguish some IMGT-functional V segments, including TRBV6-2 and TRBV6-3, so those segments were excluded. Broadly in line with IMGT annotations, most TCR beta V segments showed up in productive rearrangements about 87% or about 30% of the time in an earlier analysis of several hundred of the donors. CMV serostatus was the only immune exposure information available for the cohort. A further reported finding was that TCR beta sequences accurately predicted the HLA-A and HLA-B alleles for most subjects in the first cohort. The classifier was reported to diagnose cytomegalovirus status with high specificity and sensitivity in both the original cohort and the validation cohort. According to the authors, the approach could potentially be generalized to other disease states and immunological phenotypes.

V is pared back by 2 bases and J by 6 bases, with 10 bases lying between the germline termini. CDR1 and CDR2 are read off the germline V gene as MNHNS and SASEGT. The cysteine opens and the phenylalanine closes a CDR3 of 13 amino acids. Just CDR3 DNA is preserved here, 39 bases in frame from base 1. The cohort comprised fewer than 700 healthy bone marrow donors. At the time of sampling, every cohort member was nominally healthy, though immune exposures that went unrecorded were likely present. The donor tested CMV seronegative and was one of the 352 seronegative cohort members. Every donor gave a peripheral blood sample, and the peripheral blood mononuclear cells from that sample were used for TCR beta sequencing. The Qiagen DNeasy Blood Extraction Kit was used to extract genomic DNA from the blood cell samples. To prepare the library, the immunoSEQ multiplex PCR assay was applied. For the multiplex PCR, a mixture combining 60 forward primers for TCR Vbeta segments and 13 reverse primers for TCR Jbeta segments was used. A multiplex PCR assay on genomic DNA amplified the CDR3 region of rearranged TCR beta genes. The Illumina HiSeq System was used to sequence the amplified TCR beta libraries as 87-base-pair reads. The published analysis was carried out like this. In a later analysis, some 80 million unique TCR beta chains were counted across the roughly 700 repertoires, and about 9.9 million of these chains were shared by at least two donors. Raw reads were error-corrected and collapsed into unique sequences with a nearest-neighbor algorithm that merged closely related sequences to remove PCR and sequencing errors. V, D and J gene segments were assigned by aligning CDR3 sequences to IMGT reference sequences. For a sequence to be retained, a match of at least six nucleotides was required to both a V gene segment and a J gene segment. A rearrangement counted as productive if the CDR3 had no stop codons and remained in frame with V and J, and every other rearrangement counted as non-productive. Following IMGT convention, CDR3 was defined as the stretch from the second conserved V-encoded cysteine to the conserved J-encoded phenylalanine. The earlier analysis of fewer than 750 of the donors excluded sequences that lacked an unambiguous match to a single V gene segment. In an earlier analysis of roughly 600 of the donors, a V segment was called functional when productive rearrangements were above 56.7%, and segregating when the standard deviation between donors exceeded 5%. A statistical classification framework was built for diagnosing cytomegalovirus status from the catalog of TCR beta chain sequences. V and J gene assignment, in a later analysis, came from comparing TCR nucleotide sequences with IMGT/GENE-DB human TR gene sequences. In a later analysis, CDR3 sequences and most-parsimonious VDJ recombination scenarios were assigned using the TCRdist pipeline. In a later analysis, every TCR beta chain was defined by the combination of its CDR3 amino acid sequence and its V-gene family, and reads without a unique V-gene family were dropped. In a later analysis, 550 to 650 highly shared, low-generation-probability nucleotide sequences were removed to address suspected cross-contamination and a sequencing artifact. In a later analysis, a clonal expansion index was calculated for each public chain from normalized within-repertoire ranks of inferred template counts. In a later analysis, generation probabilities were computed using a VDJ recombination model fitted to out-of-frame rearrangements, and the results were checked against IGoR. In a later analysis, TCR-TCR, TCR-HLA and TCR-CMV co-occurrence was scored with hypergeometric tests, and a repertoire-size bias correction was applied to TCR pairs. A later analysis estimated false discovery rates by permuting HLA or CMV assignments 20 times. In a later analysis, co-occurring TCRs were grouped using DBSCAN, with TCRdist sequence similarity added in when clustering inside HLA-allele-positive subsets. Repertoires with fewer than 30,000 or more than 120,000 public chains, plus five repertoires with anomalous nucleotide sharing, were excluded from co-occurrence clustering. TCRdb's version of the immuneACCESS table is confined to in-frame rearrangements and falls short of the full clone set. An unresolved V gene accounts for under half of the shortfall where checked; the remainder is of unknown origin. V and J calls and clone size come straight from that table; D and trimming were deduced from the DNA. This sample holds 200,000 or so clones; approximately 81% were observed only once. The top ten clones comprise 2.5% to 3.5% of the sample.

This sequence uses TRBV6-1 and TRBJ1-2, with the identity of the D gene unclear. The clonotype was recovered from a man between 25 and 39 years old in good health and CMV-seronegative. Sequenced input: PBMCs. The CDR3 reads as follows: CASSESGGNGYTF. In nucleotides, the sequence is TGTGCCAGCAGTGAAAGCGGAGGGAATGGCTACACCTTC.